These 12 T cell receptor beta chains originate from one sample sequenced in a study of OX40 agonist ivuxolimab in advanced cancers. Library prep was done by the immunoSEQ multiplex PCR assay. TCRdb limited this immuneACCESS table to in-frame rearrangements with V and J called. A share of clones is missing; checked studies link under half to unresolved V genes, and the rest is unexplained. The sample table shows around 45,000 clones, and around 88% are seen once. The ten largest clones add up to under 40% of the sample. Sequenced here: CD4+ or CD8+ T cells sorted from blood, sampled in a trial of the OX40 agonist ivuxolimab. The receptors were gathered from an adult with an advanced solid tumor such as melanoma, head and neck, liver or kidney cancer.

The chain is built from TRBV9 and TRBJ1-1; D gene ambiguous. The germline V gene encodes CDR1 SGDLS and CDR2 YYNGEE. Trimming removed 3 bases at V and 1 base at J, with 7 bases between. The CDR3 length is 13 residues. The CDR3 is CASSAGGNTEAFF. CDR3 in DNA: TGTGCCAGCAGCGCAGGAGGGAACACTGAAGCTTTCTTT.

As concerns this clone: Other DNA sequences in the same sample also yield this CDR3. The gene calls are TRBV10-3 and TRBJ2-1; tentatively, D is TRBD1 or TRBD2 (5 bases each). The CDR3 spans 13 residues. Germline loops: CDR1 ENHRY, CDR2 SYGVKD. Trimming stripped 6 bases from V and 9 bases from J, with 15 bases between. The CDR3 DNA reads as TGTGCCATCAGCCCAAAAAGGGACCGTGAGCAGTTCTTC. Amino acids: CAISPKRDREQFF.

V is TRBV6-4 and J is TRBJ1-1; no reliable D call. Per the germline V gene, CDR1 is MRHNA and CDR2 is SNTAGT. Trimming stripped 3 bases from V and 6 bases from J, with 14 bases between. This CDR3 contains 14 residues. CDR3 amino acids: CASSEGLLNPEAFF. The CDR3 region has the DNA TGTGCCAGCAGTGAAGGACTCCTGAATCCTGAAGCTTTCTTT.

The chain has TRBV15 and TRBJ2-2; D call uncertain. This CDR3 is 13 amino acids long. Germline loops: CDR1 LNHNV, CDR2 YYDKDF (reference sequence). V lost 8 bases and J lost 7, with 14 bases in between. CDR3 DNA sequence: TGTGCCACCTTACGGCCCGGTGGCGGGGAGCTGTTTTTT. The encoded protein is CATLRPGGGELFF.

The V gene is TRBV6-1, the J gene TRBJ2-2, with D tentatively TRBD2 (5 bases). Germline V gene sequence: CDR1 MNHNS, CDR2 SASEGT. V lost 6 bases, J lost 5 bases, and 13 bases lay in between. The CDR3 covers 14 residues. The CDR3 bases are TGTGCCAGCAGGGACCATCTAGCTACCGGGGAGCTGTTTTTT. Protein sequence: CASRDHLATGELFF.

This chain joins TRBV19 and TRBJ1-5; D perhaps matches TRBD1 (6 bases). This CDR3 comprises 13 residues. The V end lost 2 bases, the J end lost 6 bases, and 8 bases lay between the germline ends. Germline-derived CDR1 and CDR2 are LNHDA and SQIVND (reference sequence). The DNA of the CDR3 is TGTGCCAGTAGTATACAAGGGGGTCAGCCCCAGCATTTT. Residues: CASSIQGGQPQHF.

This chain connects TRBV15 to TRBJ2-3; TRBD2 might be the D (6 bases). V lost 0 bases and J 2 bases, leaving 15 bases between the germline ends. Germline CDR1 reads LNHNV; CDR2 reads YYDKDF (reference sequence). This CDR3 comprises 17 residues. The CDR3 DNA reads TGTGCCACCAGCAGAGAGGAGGGTTGGCTCACCACAGATACGCAGTATTTT. Translated, it gives CATSREEGWLTTDTQYF. Drawing the rest from reference TRBV15 and TRBJ2-3, the complete variable domain is DAMVIQNPRYQVTQFGKPVTLSCSQTLNHNVMYWYQQKSSQAPKLLFHYYDKDFNNEADTPDNFQSRRPNTSFCFLDIRSPGLGDTAMYLCATSREEGWLTTDTQYFGPGTRLTVL.

The chain couples TRBV21-1 to TRBJ1-1; the table's D call TRBD1 went unverified against the DNA. TRBV21-1 is termed a pseudogene. CDR3 length equals 17 residues. The CDR3 nucleotides read TGTGCCAGCAGCCCCCCCGACAGGGGGTTCGGGAACACTGAAGCTTTCTTT. This gives the protein CASSPPDRGFGNTEAFF.

The gene calls are TRBV2 and TRBJ1-2, with unresolved D. Trimming pared 6 bases from V and 2 bases from J, leaving 16 bases between. Germline CDR1 reads SNHLY; CDR2 reads FYNNEI. The CDR3 has 15 residues. The CDR3 is CASRDVSPLNYGYTF. Written as DNA, the CDR3 is TGTGCCAGCAGGGATGTCTCCCCCCTGAACTATGGCTACACCTTC.

The count of this clone is one. V usage is TRBV27 and J usage is TRBJ2-5; D is perhaps TRBD1 or TRBD2 (5 bases each). Germline CDR1 and CDR2: MNHEY and SMNVEV (reference sequence). The V end lost 2 bases, the J end lost 3 bases, and 7 bases lay between the germline ends. The CDR3 length is 13 residues. DNA of the CDR3: TGTGCCAGCAGTTTAGGGGGAGAAGAGACCCAGTACTTC. Amino acid sequence: CASSLGGEETQYF.

This chain joins TRBV29-1 and TRBJ1-2; no reliable D call. The V and J ends lost 0 bases and 4 bases respectively, with 9 bases between them. CDR1 SQVTM and CDR2 ANQGSEA come from the germline V gene. The CDR3 is 13 amino acids. For the CDR3, the DNA is TGCAGCGTTGAAGACGCGGGGAGCTATGGCTACACCTTC. This gives the protein CSVEDAGSYGYTF.

The chain's CDR3 is CASSLSTGNYGYTF. CDR3 coding DNA: TGTGCCAGCAGCTTATCCACTGGGAACTATGGCTACACCTTC. The chain combines TRBV11-2 with TRBJ1-2; D remains ambiguous. The V gene lost 2 bases and the J gene lost 2 bases, with 9 bases spanning the gap. From germline, CDR1 is SGHAT and CDR2 FQNNGV. This CDR3 has 14 residues.